The next 25 T cell receptor beta chains were all read from a single sample in a study of tumor and adjacent non-tumor tissue in lung cancer (dated by TCRdb to the late 2010s). RNA was isolated from bulk unsorted tissue, and RNA quality was assessed with a NanoDrop ND-1000 and an Agilent 2100. Library method: multiplex PCR. TCRdb lists the instrument as Illumina HiSeq 2500. TCRbeta libraries were built by three rounds of nested PCR using primers (Table S4), following protocols modified from ARM-PCR. TCRdb took the public reads, trimmed them with fastp at Q25, ran MiXCR for clone calling and kept in-frame beta chains. When rows share a CDR3 protein, they turn into one entry using the most common DNA and genes. The sample table records about 80,000 distinct CDR3 sequences; around 75% of these occur just once. The top ten constitute about an eighth of the sample. Source material: lung tumor tissue. These receptor sequences come from a woman aged 50 to 65 with non-small cell lung cancer.

Of note for this clonotype: At one end, the junction sequence differs from germline, possibly due to a read error. DNA for the CDR3: TGCGCCAGCAGCCAGTATAGGGCGATGGCAGGAGACTACGAGGAGTACTTC. Translation: CASSQYRAMAGDYEEYF. This sequence joins TRBV4-1 and TRBJ2-7; D is possibly TRBD2 (5 bases). CDR3 size: 17 residues. Germline V gives CDR1 MGHRA, CDR2 YSYEKL.

The rearrangement uses TRBV11-2 and TRBJ2-1, with D perhaps given as TRBD1 or TRBD2 (5 bases each). CDR3 size: 14 residues. V lost 8 bases to trimming and J lost 8 bases, with 19 bases between them. Germline CDR1 reads SGHAT; CDR2 reads FQNNGV. The CDR3 nucleotides read TGTGCCAGCCAGAAGCGGCAGGGCGACGATGAGCAGTTCTTC. As protein: CASQKRQGDDEQFF.

About this clonotype: One end of the junction is discordant with germline, which a read error may explain. This rearrangement joins TRBV30 to TRBJ2-2; D gene uncertain. The length of the CDR3 is 13 residues. Per the germline V gene, CDR1 is GTSNPN and CDR2 is SVGIG (reference sequence). The CDR3 DNA follows: TGCGCCTGGAGTGCATTCTACACCGGGGAGCTGTTTTTT. This sequence encodes CAWSAFYTGELFF.

The V and J genes are TRBV7-9 and TRBJ2-7, with D perhaps TRBD2 (6 bases). Per germline, CDR1 SEHNR and CDR2 FQNEAQ (reference sequence). Trimming shortened V by 5 bases and J by 1 base, and 12 bases separated the two germline ends. The CDR3 is 14 amino acids. The CDR3 region has the DNA TGTGCCAGCAGCCGTAACGGGAGTTCCTACGAGCAGTACTTC. Encoded protein: CASSRNGSSYEQYF.

On this clonotype itself: Here the CDR3 omits its conserved ending phenylalanine or tryptophan, so a read error is the likely source. No DNA is shown, since the ends of the CDR3 on it are uncertain; the CDR3 is the one TCRdb lists. The CDR3 loop is CASTPTGDWYEQYL. The gene calls are TRBV6-2 or TRBV6-3 and TRBJ2-7; TRBD1 is the table's D call and was not checked against the DNA. Germline values: CDR1 MNHEY, CDR2 SVGEGT. The CDR3 is 14 residues long, counting both termini.

Remarks on this clonotype: A read error is likely, as this CDR3 ends without the conserved phenylalanine or tryptophan. This chain joins TRBV6-2 or TRBV6-3 and TRBJ2-1; D not resolved. Looked up from germline, CDR1 is MNHEY and CDR2 is SVGEGT. The CDR3 sequence is 13 residues long. CDR3 bases: TGTGCTAGCTGTTACAACAGCTACAATGAGCAGTTCTCC. This codes for CASCYNSYNEQFS.

With respect to this clonotype: Mismatch with germline at one junction end may stem from a read error. The chain links TRBV6-2 or TRBV6-3 to TRBJ2-3; a possible D gene is TRBD2 (5 bases). CDR3 size: 16 residues. Germline V gene lookup returns CDR1 MNHEY and CDR2 SVGEGT. CDR3 region: CASGYGFRGSTDTQYF. The CDR3 DNA is TGTGCCAGCGGTTACGGGTTCAGAGGGAGCACAGATACGCAGTATTTT.

Comment on this clonotype: The conserved phenylalanine or tryptophan is not found at the CDR3 terminus, so this likely reflects a read error. The rearrangement joins TRBV20-1 to TRBJ2-3; 9 nucleotides align to TRBD1. The J call could be wrong; TRBJ1-5 is a better fit for the DNA end. There are 12 residues in the CDR3. CDR1 and CDR2 from the germline V gene are DFQATT and SNEGSKA (reference sequence). The CDR3 nucleotides read TGCAGTGGACAGGGGGGCACAGATACGCAGCATCTT. Residues: CSGQGGTDTQHL.

This clonotype has ten or more counts. The chain carries TRBV27 and TRBJ2-7; possibly TRBD2 for D (5 bases). This CDR3 is 10 amino acids long. Germline V CDR1 and CDR2: MNHEY, SMNVEV (reference sequence). The ends were cut back, 7 bases at V and 4 bases at J, with 5 bases in the middle. In DNA form, the CDR3 reads TGTGCCAGCACGGGGTACGAGCAGTACTTC. Amino acids: CASTGYEQYF.

As regards this clonotype: The CDR3 does not end in the conserved phenylalanine or tryptophan, so this is likely a read error. It is unclear where the CDR3 begins or ends on the DNA, so no DNA is shown, and the CDR3 is as TCRdb lists it. This chain links TRBV20-1 with TRBJ2-1; TRBD1, the D gene given by the table, was not confirmed from the DNA. Counting both end residues, the CDR3 totals 15 amino acids. Per the germline V gene, CDR1 is DFQATT and CDR2 is SNEGSKA (reference sequence). CDR3 protein: CSARIRDRGYNEKLL.

The chain employs TRBV29-1 and TRBJ2-1, with D possibly TRBD2 on 6 matching bases. The CDR3 sequence is 14 residues long. V was trimmed by 5 bases and J by 7 bases, leaving 18 bases between them. Germline V gives CDR1 SQVTM, CDR2 ANQGSEA. CDR3 nucleotides: TGCAGCGTTTCTAGAGGGACCGGGGGTAATGAGCAGTTCTTC. It is translated as CSVSRGTGGNEQFF.

This clonotype has only a few counts. A much larger clone is a single base away; this may be a read error. The chain combines TRBV24-1 with TRBJ1-2, with no clear D. Germline CDR1 and CDR2: KGHDR and SFDVKD. Deletions cut 2 bases from V and 7 bases from J, with 7 bases between. The CDR3 consists of 12 residues. CDR3 sequence reads: CATSDSACGYTF. The CDR3 DNA reads as TGTGCCACCAGTGATTCCGCCTGTGGCTACACCTTC.

This clonotype was recorded only once. Mismatch with germline at one junction end may stem from a read error. The V call is TRBV20-1, the J call TRBJ1-5, with D uncertain. CDR1 is DFQATT, CDR2 SNEGSKA, per germline (reference sequence). The CDR3 extends over 16 amino acids. The CDR3 reads CGAREVSDHSNQPQHF. The CDR3 DNA reads as TGCGGTGCTAGAGAAGTCTCCGACCATAGCAATCAGCCCCAGCATTTT.

The chain has TRBV6-1 and TRBJ2-1; 9 bases align to TRBD2. V lost 10 bases and J lost 7; bases outside the gene matches: 11. CDR1 is MNHNS and CDR2 is SASEGT in the germline V gene. The CDR3 consists of 14 residues. CDR3 nucleotide sequence: TGTGCCACGGGGGCTAGCGGGACTTTTAATGAGCAGTTCTTC. This translates into CATGASGTFNEQFF.

On this clonotype: The conserved phenylalanine or tryptophan normally closing the CDR3 is absent here, so this likely arose from a read error. The chain uses TRBV6-1 and TRBJ1-3, with D unresolved. The CDR3 sequence is 16 residues long. CDR1 is MNHNS and CDR2 is SASEGT in the germline V gene. The CDR3 region has the DNA TGTGCTAGCAGTGGGATCAGGTTAAACTCTGGAAACACCATATATTAT. It yields the protein CASSGIRLNSGNTIYY.

Comments on this clonotype: The germline gene is not matched at one end of the junction; a read error may be the cause. The DNA for the CDR3 is TGTAGCCTTGCACCAGGGCTCCATCACCCCCAGCATTTT. Protein: CSLAPGLHHPQHF. V is TRBV29-1 and J is TRBJ1-5, with D possibly being TRBD1 (5 bases). The CDR3 runs to 13 residues. Looked up from germline, CDR1 is SQVTM and CDR2 is ANQGSEA.

Concerning this clonotype itself: As the CDR3 is not closed by the conserved phenylalanine or tryptophan, this likely results from a read error. No DNA is shown, since the ends of the CDR3 on it are uncertain; the CDR3 is the one TCRdb lists. The V call is TRBV29-1, the J call TRBJ2-2; the table's D gene call, TRBD1, was not cross checked with the DNA. Germline loops: CDR1 SQVTM, CDR2 ANQGSEA. The CDR3 length equals 14 residues, ends included. This CDR3 is CSVRQGGDTGEMFL.

As regards this clonotype: An end of the junction differs from the germline gene, which may be a read error. The rearrangement links TRBV4-1 to TRBJ2-7; the D gene is possibly TRBD2 (6 bases). CDR1 is MGHRA, CDR2 YSYEKL, per germline. The CDR3 covers 16 residues. Here the CDR3 reads CTSNQDGGTIVGEQYF. DNA for the CDR3: TGCACCAGCAACCAAGACGGCGGGACCATTGTGGGCGAGCAGTACTTC.

This clonotype was recorded only once. CDR3 DNA: TGTGCCAGCAGCCTACTATCAGAGAATGAGCAGTTCTTC. The encoded protein is CASSLLSENEQFF. The chain carries TRBV12-3 or TRBV12-4 and TRBJ2-1; D call uncertain. Trimming took off 6 bases at V and 7 bases at J, with 13 bases between the two ends. The CDR3 is 13 residues long.

This clonotype is medium-sized by share. This chain joins TRBV11-2 and TRBJ2-7, with D possibly matching TRBD2 (5 bases). Germline CDR1 SGHAT, CDR2 FQNNGV. The CDR3 has 15 residues. Trimming left V 0 bases short and J 0 bases short, with 9 bases between. CDR3 sequence: CASSLELGSSYEQYF. The CDR3 DNA is TGTGCCAGCAGCTTAGAATTAGGGAGCTCCTACGAGCAGTACTTC.

The chain recombines TRBV7-2 with TRBJ2-7; D is unresolved. The CDR3 has 15 residues. Germline V lookup: CDR1 SGHTA, CDR2 FQGNSA. Trimming stripped 9 bases from V and 3 bases from J, with 21 bases between. The CDR3 protein is CASSKPTTGNYEQYF. The CDR3 region has the DNA TGTGCCAGTAGCAAGCCGACCACTGGAAACTACGAGCAGTACTTC.

This sequence joins TRBV11-2 and TRBJ2-2; tentatively, D is TRBD2 (6 bases). The V end lost 3 bases, the J end lost 3 bases, and 11 bases lay between the germline ends. CDR1 is SGHAT and CDR2 is FQNNGV in the germline V gene. The CDR3 consists of 15 residues. DNA for the CDR3: TGTGCCAGCAGCTTGGAGGGAGCTCACACCGGGGAGCTGTTTTTT. This sequence encodes CASSLEGAHTGELFF.

Points on this clonotype: At one of its ends the junction is not consistent with the germline gene, which may arise from a read error. The V call is TRBV29-1, the J call TRBJ1-2; TRBD1 agrees at 11 bases. CDR1 and CDR2 (germline): SQVTM, ANQGSEA. The CDR3 spans 16 residues. This chain's CDR3 is CSVEGWDRGDLYGYAF. The DNA for the CDR3 is TGCAGCGTTGAAGGTTGGGACAGGGGGGATCTCTATGGCTACGCCTTC.

This clonotype showed up many times. The chain recombines TRBV20-1 with TRBJ2-1; 10 bases agree with TRBD2. Per germline, CDR1 DFQATT and CDR2 SNEGSKA (reference sequence). CDR3 length equals 13 residues. V lost 8 bases to trimming and J lost 7 bases; unmatched junction nucleotides: 8. This chain's CDR3 is CSPSGRALNEQFF. The CDR3 DNA reads TGCAGTCCAAGCGGGAGGGCATTGAATGAGCAGTTCTTC.

Of note for this clonotype: This sequence may be a read error, since a much larger clone differs from it by one base. The rearrangement links TRBV7-9 to TRBJ2-2; D is undetermined. Germline V gene data show CDR1 as SEHNR and CDR2 as FQNEAQ (reference sequence). V was pared by 5 bases and J by 2 bases, with 12 bases between. The CDR3 is made up of 15 amino acids. DNA of the CDR3: TGTGCCAGCAGCCAGGTGGCAGGTAACACCGGGGAGCTGTTTTTT. It is translated as CASSQVAGNTGELFF. The full variable domain, with the rest looked up from reference TRBV7-9 and TRBJ2-2, is DTGVSQNPRHKITKRGQNVTFRCDPISEHNRLYWYRQTLGQGPEFLTYFQNEAQLEKSRLLSDRFSAERPKGSFSTLEIQRTEQGDSAMYLCASSQVAGNTGELFFGEGSRLTVL.